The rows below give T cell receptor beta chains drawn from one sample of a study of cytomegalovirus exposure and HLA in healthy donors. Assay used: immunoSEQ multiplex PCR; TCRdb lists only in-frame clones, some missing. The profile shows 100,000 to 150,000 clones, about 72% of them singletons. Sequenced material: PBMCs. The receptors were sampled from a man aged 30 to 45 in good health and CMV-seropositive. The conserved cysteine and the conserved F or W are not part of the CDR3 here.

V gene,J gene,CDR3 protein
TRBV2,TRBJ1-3,ASSEGLRGVSGNTIY
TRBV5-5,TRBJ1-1,ASSLYRVPGTEAF
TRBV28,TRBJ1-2,ASTLTAGKHYGYT
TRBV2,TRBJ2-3,ASSVRRELTDTQY
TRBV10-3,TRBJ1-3,AISLDFSGNTIY
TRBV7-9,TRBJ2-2,ASSPGFPGGELF
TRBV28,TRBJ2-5,ASSPVLGGRGEETQY
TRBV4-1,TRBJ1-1,ASSQTPGTGGTEAF
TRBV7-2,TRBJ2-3,ASSTGLAGVGDTQY
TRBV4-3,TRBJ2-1,ASSPTPTSGRHNEQF
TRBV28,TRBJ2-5,ASSPGLAGGPGETQY
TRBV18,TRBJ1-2,ASSLRYDSNYGYT
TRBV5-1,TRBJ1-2,ASSLWGGEGYT
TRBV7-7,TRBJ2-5,ASSLVSVAGVGETQY
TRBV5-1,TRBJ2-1,ASSTGLASISSYNEQF
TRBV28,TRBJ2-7,ASGLGQASEQY
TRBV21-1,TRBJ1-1,ARLRQNTEAF
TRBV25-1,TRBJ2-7,ASSDQTSGPYEPYEQY
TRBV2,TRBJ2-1,ASREGLAGRNEQF
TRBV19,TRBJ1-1,ASSPRQGKDTEAF
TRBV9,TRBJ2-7,ASSVSGEEQY
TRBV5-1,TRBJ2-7,ASSLAGTSGYEQY
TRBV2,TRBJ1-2,ASSPDRGDYGYT
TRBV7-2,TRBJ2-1,ASSSHSSGFDEQF
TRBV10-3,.,AIMTFGRGYEQY
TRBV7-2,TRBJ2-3,ASSLRGWGGDTQY